The present T cell receptor (beta chain) was sequenced within a study of beta chain features in type 1 diabetes. Study-wide results and limits: There was no resolution here of whether HLA type influences TCRB rearrangement. Moderate but significant shortening of TCRB CDR3s was recorded in all four CD4+ subsets from Type 1 diabetes patients. It was among patients, rather than healthy donors, that naive, central memory and Treg TCRB repertoires appeared more similar. Fewer insertions but more deletions were seen at VDJ junctions in type 1 diabetes patients.

CDR1 and CDR2 from the germline V gene are LNHDA and SQIVND (reference sequence). This CDR3 contains 12 residues. V was pared by 5 bases and J by 8 bases, with 10 bases between. Regarding this clone: Its target is not known.

Reverse transcribing all isolated RNA meant expressed TCRB transcripts were sequenced. TCRdb keeps only in-frame clones here, not all; method: immunoSEQ multiplex PCR. Here the sample spans around 180,000 clones, roughly 8% being singletons. The receptor was isolated from a man younger than 35 with type 1 diabetes. Sequences were obtained from central memory CD4+ T cells from blood. The chain carries TRBV19 and TRBJ1-3; D is uncertain. DNA of the CDR3: TGTGCCAGTAGTCAATCAGCGGACACCATATATTTT. The encoded protein is CASSQSADTIYF.